This T cell receptor beta chain was captured in a study of shared clonotypes between healthy human individuals. Study information: Each donor contributed plates that comprised three CD4 naive, three CD4 memory, two CD8 naive and one CD8 memory. The study's findings and limits: The sampled material consisted only of blood, and tissue repertoires are likely to differ.

Of note for this clone: Antigen unknown.

CDR1 and CDR2 (germline): SEHNR, FQNEAQ (reference sequence). CDR3 length: 14 residues. Germline trimming cut 5 bases from V and 4 bases from J; bases unmatched to any gene: 4. The naive CD8 population came from CD45RO-negative cells selected for CCR7, without terminally differentiated effector memory CD45RA+ cells. Generated by immunoSEQ multiplex PCR, the TCRdb table keeps only in-frame clones and is missing some. The sample carries roughly 590,000 clones, over 95% recorded once. This chain joins TRBV7-9 and TRBJ1-1; 10 nucleotides align to TRBD1. This TCR was recovered from a woman in her twenties or thirties in good health. The sample was naive CD8+ T cells sorted from blood. CDR3 residues: CASSTGQGSTEAFF. The CDR3 DNA reads as TGTGCCAGCAGCACGGGACAGGGGTCCACTGAAGCTTTCTTT.